Shown below are 8 T cell receptor beta chains from a single sample sequenced in a study of human T cells and chemical hapten exposure. The sample's time point: healthy volunteer bleed at 2 weeks. Unfractionated whole blood was the source from which total RNA was extracted. TCRdb processed the RACE reads anew with MiXCR; each CDR3 protein has one entry. The table has about 130,000 distinct CDR3 sequences, approximately 9.1% seen once; the top ten hold 1.5% to 2%. The sample was whole blood. Every receptor here comes from a male donor in good health. Some clones in this sample may be carry-over from other donors' samples.

This clonotype has just a few counts. This CDR3 reads CASSSTGIRTQETQYF. CDR3 DNA: TGTGCCAGCAGTTCGACAGGCATAAGAACACAAGAGACCCAGTACTTC. This sequence joins TRBV25-1 and TRBJ2-5; a weak D match, TRBD1 (6 bases). Germline loops: CDR1 MGHDK, CDR2 SYGVNS. The CDR3 runs to 16 residues. Deletions cut 5 bases from V and 2 bases from J, with 18 bases between.

The J gene is TRBJ2-3, the V gene TRBV6-6, with a weak D call TRBD1 (5 bases). Trimming left V 2 bases short and J 0 bases short, with 9 bases between. CDR1 MNHNY and CDR2 SVGAGI come from the germline V gene (reference sequence). This CDR3 contains 15 residues. CDR3 loop: CASSYQGSSTDTQYF. The CDR3, as DNA: TGTGCCAGCAGTTACCAGGGTTCCAGCACAGATACGCAGTATTTT.

V is TRBV20-1 and J is TRBJ2-1; D gene unclear. The CDR3 extends over 12 amino acids. Germline CDR1 DFQATT, CDR2 SNEGSKA (reference sequence). Trimming shortened V by 6 bases and J by 2 bases, and 8 bases separated the two germline ends. CDR3 sequence: CSASRTYNEQFF. The CDR3 DNA reads TGCAGTGCCTCCCGGACCTACAATGAGCAGTTCTTC.

This chain links TRBV7-2 with TRBJ2-2; 8 nucleotides align to TRBD1. V dropped 2 bases and J dropped 6; count of bases not matched to a gene: 8. The CDR3 contains 16 residues. Looked up from germline, CDR1 is SGHTA and CDR2 is FQGNSA. The CDR3 nucleotides read TGTGCCAGCAGCTTACACACTCAGGGGGCATCCGGGGAGCTGTTTTTT. Amino acids: CASSLHTQGASGELFF.

The chain has TRBV20-1 and TRBJ1-1; TRBD1 matches at 8 bases. V lost 2 bases to trimming and J lost 5 bases; unmatched junction nucleotides: 4. The CDR3 contains 13 residues. Germline-derived CDR1 and CDR2 are DFQATT and SNEGSKA (reference sequence). The CDR3 DNA sequence: TGCAGTGCTAGAAAGACAGGGGATACTGAAGCTTTCTTT. Translation gives CSARKTGDTEAFF.

The CDR3 sequence: CASRIGIGGRTEAFF. CDR3 nucleotides: TGTGCCAGCAGGATAGGGATTGGGGGGAGGACTGAAGCTTTCTTT. The chain uses TRBV6-5 and TRBJ1-1, with a tentative D call TRBD1 (5 bases). The CDR3 is 15 residues long. Germline V gene data show CDR1 as MNHEY and CDR2 as SVGAGI. Trimming left V 6 bases short and J 5 bases short, with 19 bases between.

This clonotype was seen only a few times. CDR3 DNA sequence: TGCGCCAGCAGATTCGACAGAAATGAAGCTTTCTTT. It yields the protein CASRFDRNEAFF. This chain links TRBV5-1 with TRBJ1-1, with D perhaps matching TRBD1 (5 bases). Germline V gene sequence: CDR1 SGHRS, CDR2 YFSETQ. V lost 5 bases and J 7 bases, leaving 12 bases between the germline ends. The CDR3 covers 12 residues.

This chain uses TRBV12-3 or TRBV12-4 with TRBJ2-3; D unresolved. Trimming took 6 bases from V and 0 from J, leaving 10 bases between them. The CDR3 has 14 amino acids. CDR3 bases: TGTGCCAGCAGCCCGTCGATCAGCACAGATACGCAGTATTTT. This codes for CASSPSISTDTQYF.